This TCR beta chain was sequenced in a study of regulatory and conventional T cells in RAG deficiency. Some clones are missing from TCRdb's copy, which holds only in-frame ones; the method was immunoSEQ multiplex PCR. The table records more than 20,000 clones, 85% to 95% of them present only once. Conventional CD4+ T cells were sorted from blood as CD25-low CD127-high cells. CDR3 length equals 13 residues. Trimming cost V 1 base and J 3 bases, with 7 bases left between them. Germline V gene lookup returns CDR1 SGDLS and CDR2 YYNGEE. About this clone itself: The antigen is not known.

Whole-study results and caveats: Other subsets showed approximately 10-fold reductions, but Treg unique TCR beta sequences fell approximately 100-fold in these patients. Shorter CDR3s in all patient subsets; >90% Treg-Tconv overlap in Omenn. Control T-cell subsets had markedly higher Shannon entropy and lower Simpson indices than RAG-deficient patients.

These data are also associated with another study on regulatory T cells. From that report: Primers: 52 TRBV forward and 13 TRBJ reverse.

This receptor was obtained from a human donor in good health. This sequence joins TRBV9 and TRBJ2-5; no firm D call. Sequencing input: CD4+ T cells sorted from blood. As DNA, the CDR3 is TGTGCCAGCAGCGTATATGTGGAAGAGACCCAGTACTTC. Its protein is CASSVYVEETQYF.